These 23 T cell receptor beta chains came from one sample sequenced in a study of control samples from healthy donors and cancer patients. Sequencing was performed with immunoSEQ multiplex PCR; in TCRdb, only in-frame clones are kept and a portion is missing. The data hold about 20,000 clones, with 83% observed a single time. The sequenced sample was PBMCs. Every receptor here comes from a man aged 55 to 69 with head and neck cancer.

The chain links TRBV11-3 to TRBJ1-2; TRBD1 might be the D (6 bases). V lost 0 bases to trimming and J lost 3 bases, with 14 bases between them. The length of the CDR3 is 16 residues. Germline CDR1 and CDR2: SGHNT and YENEEA. The CDR3 sequence is CASSLEGRAGDYGYTF. The CDR3 nucleotides are TGTGCCAGCAGCTTAGAAGGAAGGGCAGGGGACTATGGCTACACCTTC.

The chain is built from TRBV7-8 and TRBJ2-7, with TRBD2 matching 12 bases. CDR3 size: 15 residues. V gave up 3 bases and J gave up 3 bases; unmatched junction bases: 3. The germline CDR1 and CDR2 sequences are SGHVS and FQNEAQ. In nucleotides, the CDR3 is TGTGCCAGCAGCTTCGCGACTAGCGGGGGCTACGAGCAGTACTTC. Its translation: CASSFATSGGYEQYF.

The J gene is TRBJ1-2, the V gene TRBV5-3; the D is unclear. TRBV5-3 is treated as an ORF (open reading frame) with a function not yet certain. CDR3 size: 12 residues. V was trimmed by 5 bases and J by 4 bases, leaving 9 bases between them. CDR3 nucleotide sequence: TGTGCCAGAAGGTCACACAGCTATGGCTACACCTTC. Its translation: CARRSHSYGYTF.

V usage is TRBV28 and J usage is TRBJ1-5; D may be TRBD1 (5 bases). The germline CDR1 and CDR2 sequences are MDHEN and SYDVKM. The CDR3 loop spans 15 amino acids. The V end was cut by 8 bases, the J end by 9 bases, with 23 bases between. The CDR3 DNA reads TGTGCCAGCTACGGACCGGGACTGAGAGCTTGGCCCCAGCATTTT. Translated, it gives CASYGPGLRAWPQHF. The full variable domain, with the rest looked up from reference TRBV28 and TRBJ1-5, is DVKVTQSSRYLVKRTGEKVFLECVQDMDHENMFWYRQDPGLGLRLIYFSYDVKMKEKGDIPEGYSVSREKKERFSLILESASTNQTSMYLCASYGPGLRAWPQHFGDGTRLSIL.

The chain recombines TRBV30 with TRBJ1-1; perhaps TRBD1 as D (5 bases). V gave up 3 bases and J gave up 3 bases, with 14 bases separating them. CDR1 and CDR2 from the germline V gene are GTSNPN and SVGIG (reference sequence). The CDR3 consists of 14 residues. CDR3 DNA: TGTGCCTGGAGGGGTAAAGGGGTTTACACTGAAGCTTTCTTT. It encodes CAWRGKGVYTEAFF.

DNA for the CDR3: TGTGCCAGGGAGCCGGGACAGGGTTTTGAAAAACTGTTTTTT. It encodes CAREPGQGFEKLFF. The V gene is TRBV21-1, the J gene TRBJ1-4; the DNA was not compared with TRBD1, the D call given in the table. TRBV21-1 is shown as a pseudogene. There are 14 residues in the CDR3.

This clone came up once. This chain links TRBV4-1 with TRBJ1-1; D not certain. The germline CDR1 and CDR2 sequences are MGHRA and YSYEKL. Between the trimmed V and J ends, which lost 0 bases and 4 bases, there was a span of 6 bases. This CDR3 is built from 13 residues. In DNA form, the CDR3 reads TGCGCCAGCAGCCAAGAGAGGGTCACTGAAGCTTTCTTT. This codes for CASSQERVTEAFF.

The genes are TRBV10-1 and TRBJ2-3, with 9 bases fitting TRBD1. This CDR3 is 15 amino acids long. Germline lookup yields CDR1 WNHNN and CDR2 SYGVQD (reference sequence). V shed 6 bases, J shed 0 bases, and the junction held 4 bases outside the gene matches. The chain's CDR3 is CASSPGQGSTDTQYF. CDR3 bases: TGCGCCAGCAGCCCGGGACAGGGTAGCACAGATACGCAGTATTTT.

The CDR3 region is CAWSAGTGDGYTF. The DNA for the CDR3 is TGTGCCTGGAGCGCCGGGACAGGCGACGGCTACACCTTC. This chain uses TRBV30 with TRBJ1-2, with 8 bases matching TRBD1. The CDR3 runs 13 residues. The junction had 8 bases not matched to a gene; V was cut back by 3 bases and J by 8 bases. CDR1 is GTSNPN, CDR2 SVGIG, per germline (reference sequence).

This sequence joins TRBV6-2 or TRBV6-3 and TRBJ1-5; D not resolved. Germline values: CDR1 MNHEY, CDR2 SVGEGT. The CDR3 spans 15 residues. V lost 4 bases and J 2 bases, leaving 12 bases between the germline ends. The CDR3 sequence is CASSLWGVGNQPQHF. CDR3 bases: TGTGCCAGCAGTTTATGGGGAGTGGGCAATCAGCCCCAGCATTTT.

This chain joins TRBV24-1 and TRBJ2-4; D is uncertain. The CDR3 has 14 amino acids. V was cut by 2 bases and J by 1 base, with 5 bases left in between. CDR1 and CDR2 from the germline V gene are KGHDR and SFDVKD. CDR3 sequence (DNA): TGTGCCACCAGTGATTCCGGGGCCAAAAACATTCAGTACTTC. Protein product: CATSDSGAKNIQYF.

This clone was counted between two and nine times. The CDR3: CASTLAGGLEETQYF. The DNA for the CDR3 is TGTGCCAGCACTTTAGCGGGGGGGCTGGAAGAGACCCAGTACTTC. The chain is built from TRBV7-2 and TRBJ2-5, with 11 positions matching TRBD2. The CDR3 has 15 amino acids. Per the germline V gene, CDR1 is SGHTA and CDR2 is FQGNSA. Trimming removed 7 bases from V and 3 bases from J; junction bases left unmatched: 7.

This clone appeared once. The V and J genes are TRBV15 and TRBJ2-1; 8 bases map to TRBD2. This CDR3 contains 15 residues. The V and J ends lost 5 bases and 0 bases, in that order; junction bases with no gene match: 3. Looked up from germline, CDR1 is LNHNV and CDR2 is YYDKDF (reference sequence). CDR3 nucleotide sequence: TGTGCCACCAGCCCTAGCGGGTTCTCCTACAATGAGCAGTTCTTC. Translating gives CATSPSGFSYNEQFF.

CDR3 nucleotides: TGTGCCAGCAGCCTGACAGAGCTGAACACTGAAGCTTTCTTT. Translated: CASSLTELNTEAFF. This chain links TRBV5-8 with TRBJ1-1; tentatively, D is TRBD1 (5 bases). This CDR3 has 14 residues. Germline CDR1 reads SGHTS; CDR2 reads YDEGEE. Trimming took off 4 bases at V and 0 bases at J, with 10 bases between the two ends.

The V call is TRBV6-2 or TRBV6-3, the J call TRBJ2-2; maybe TRBD1 (6 bases). Trimming shortened V by 3 bases and J by 3 bases, and 14 bases separated the two germline ends. This CDR3 comprises 16 residues. CDR1 is MNHEY and CDR2 is SVGEGT in the germline V gene. CDR3 in DNA: TGTGCCAGCAGTTATAGGGGGACGTTGGACACCGGGGAGCTGTTTTTT. Residues: CASSYRGTLDTGELFF.

The chain has TRBV18 and TRBJ1-1, with TRBD1 matching 8 bases. The germline gives CDR1 KGHSH, CDR2 LQKENI. There are 16 residues in the CDR3. The V gene end was trimmed by 1 base and the J gene end by 4 bases; junction bases not matched to a gene: 8. The CDR3 reads CASSPLAGGKSTEAFF. CDR3 sequence (DNA): TGTGCCAGCTCACCACTGGCAGGGGGCAAGAGCACTGAAGCTTTCTTT.

The V call is TRBV6-2 or TRBV6-3, the J call TRBJ1-2; weak D call: TRBD1 (5 bases). Trimming stripped 2 bases from V and 7 bases from J, with 14 bases between. The CDR3 has 14 residues. The germline gives CDR1 MNHEY, CDR2 SVGEGT. The CDR3 loop reads CASSYGTPSAGYTF. CDR3 nucleotide sequence: TGTGCCAGCAGTTACGGGACCCCGTCCGCTGGCTACACCTTC.

This clone was seen a few times. V gene TRBV15 combines with J gene TRBJ2-2; TRBD1 aligns across 11 bases. The germline V gene encodes CDR1 LNHNV and CDR2 YYDKDF (reference sequence). J lost 8 bases, V lost 5 bases, and 10 bases had no gene match. The CDR3 has 16 residues. The CDR3 coding sequence is TGTGCCACCAGCCGAGGACAGGGGGCTGAAGAAGGGGAGCTGTTTTTT. It codes for CATSRGQGAEEGELFF.

This sequence joins TRBV27 and TRBJ1-1; TRBD1 agrees at 9 bases. This CDR3 comprises 14 residues. Losses at the gene ends were 4 bases for V and 1 base for J; bases not matched to a gene: 1. Looked up from germline, CDR1 is MNHEY and CDR2 is SMNVEV (reference sequence). The CDR3 sequence is CASSWGQGNTEAFF. CDR3 coding DNA: TGTGCCAGCAGTTGGGGACAGGGGAACACTGAAGCTTTCTTT.

In this sample, this clone turned up once. The J gene is TRBJ2-7, the V gene TRBV29-1; D remains unclear. CDR3 size: 12 residues. Per the germline V gene, CDR1 is SQVTM and CDR2 is ANQGSEA. V was shortened by 4 bases and J by 5 bases, with 12 bases between the two germline ends. The CDR3: CSVVEETNEQYF. CDR3 in DNA: TGCAGCGTTGTGGAAGAAACGAACGAGCAGTACTTC.

This chain links TRBV9 with TRBJ2-3, with D possibly being TRBD2 (5 bases). V lost 1 base to trimming and J lost 1 base, with 7 bases between them. The V gene's germline CDR1 is SGDLS and CDR2 YYNGEE. This CDR3 has 14 residues. CDR3 amino acids: CASSVFSGTDTQYF. Written as DNA, the CDR3 is TGTGCCAGCAGCGTATTTAGCGGCACAGATACGCAGTATTTT. Drawing the rest from reference TRBV9 and TRBJ2-3, the complete variable domain is DSGVTQTPKHLITATGQRVTLRCSPRSGDLSVYWYQQSLDQGLQFLIQYYNGEERAKGNILERFSAQQFPDLHSELNLSSLELGDSALYFCASSVFSGTDTQYFGPGTRLTVL.

This chain uses TRBV6-5 with TRBJ2-1; 9 nucleotides line up with TRBD1. The germline V gene has CDR1 MNHEY and CDR2 SVGAGI. J lost 6 bases, V lost 2 bases, and 5 bases had no gene match. The CDR3 loop spans 15 amino acids. CDR3 sequence: CASSYDRGNLNEQFF. In DNA, the CDR3 is TGTGCCAGCAGTTACGACAGGGGGAACCTCAATGAGCAGTTCTTC.

The CDR3 sequence: CASSQAFSGNTIYF. The CDR3 DNA reads TGCGCCAGCAGCCAAGCCTTCTCTGGAAACACCATATATTTT. The rearrangement joins TRBV4-3 to TRBJ1-3; D remains unclear. Looked up from germline, CDR1 is LGHNA and CDR2 is YSLEER. CDR3 length: 14 residues. Trimming cost V 1 base and J 0 bases, with 4 bases left between them.